This T cell receptor (beta chain) emerged from a study of blood T cells in healthy people across ages. Study conclusions and caveats: Unsorted PBMCs blocked a conclusive comparison of naive and antigen-experienced cells. Naive T cell percentage strongly correlated with TCR beta diversity.

The CDR3 length is 17 residues. Trimming removed 4 bases from V and 2 bases from J; junction bases left unmatched: 5. This clonotype was counted ten times or more. The target antigen is unknown. A J-beta primer mix and a sample-barcoded 5' primer were used in a second PCR of about 7 to 12 cycles. Each CDR3 protein is one row after TCRdb ran MiXCR on the 5' RACE reads. The data show 600,000 or so distinct CDR3 sequences, with about 30% seen just once and around 16% held by the top ten. The study drew donors from healthy Caucasian individuals in Russia aged roughly 6 to 95. The specimen was blood. The source of this sequence is an elderly woman in good health. The rearrangement uses TRBV12-3 or TRBV12-4 and TRBJ2-3, with TRBD2 identical over 14 bases. The CDR3 here is CASSSGLAGGTTDTQYF. In nucleotides, the CDR3 is TGTGCCAGCAGTTCCGGACTAGCGGGGGGAACCACAGATACGCAGTATTTT.